One and the same sample provided the 10 T cell receptor beta chains below, sequenced in a study of long-term antiretroviral therapy in people with HIV. Runs used v3.0 of the immunoSEQ assay and were done at survey level. Generated by immunoSEQ multiplex PCR, the TCRdb table keeps only in-frame clones and is missing some. The sample lists fewer than 30,000 clones; about four fifths were seen once. The sequenced sample was unsorted PBMCs, obtained 3 years after starting antiretroviral therapy. Source of these receptors: a middle-aged man with HIV.

The chain has TRBV2 and TRBJ2-1, with D uncertain. Germline V gene data show CDR1 as SNHLY and CDR2 as FYNNEI. This CDR3 spans 11 amino acids. V lost 6 bases, J lost 7 bases, and 7 bases lay in between. CDR3 protein: CASRERNEQFF. The CDR3 coding sequence is TGTGCCAGCAGGGAGAGAAATGAGCAGTTCTTC.

This chain uses TRBV4-1 with TRBJ2-7; 12 positions match TRBD2. Germline CDR1 is MGHRA and CDR2 is YSYEKL. V shed 1 base, J shed 3 bases, and the junction held 7 bases outside the gene matches. The CDR3 extends over 17 amino acids. Here the CDR3 DNA reads TGCGCCAGCAGCCAAGCTAGCGGGAGGGCCGGAGGCTACGAGCAGTACTTC. As protein: CASSQASGRAGGYEQYF.

V is TRBV2 and J is TRBJ1-4, with D unresolved. V shed 6 bases and J shed 4 bases, with 9 bases lying between them. Germline-derived CDR1 and CDR2 are SNHLY and FYNNEI. There are 13 residues in the CDR3. This CDR3 reads CASRAEVNEKLFF. The CDR3 DNA sequence: TGTGCCAGCAGGGCGGAGGTTAATGAAAAACTGTTTTTT.

This chain connects TRBV29-1 to TRBJ1-1; D is ambiguous. The CDR3 has 14 amino acids. Germline lookup yields CDR1 SQVTM and CDR2 ANQGSEA. V was trimmed by 7 bases and J by 1 base, leaving 16 bases between them. For the CDR3, the DNA is TGCAGCGCGTCCGGAACGGCCCAGAACACTGAAGCTTTCTTT. This codes for CSASGTAQNTEAFF. Full variable domain (rest looked up from reference TRBV29-1 and TRBJ1-1): SAVISQKPSRDICQRGTSLTIQCQVDSQVTMMFWYRQQPGQSLTLIATANQGSEATYESGFVIDKFPISRPNLTFSTLTVSNMSPEDSSIYLCSASGTAQNTEAFFGQGTRLTVV.

The chain recombines TRBV5-6 with TRBJ2-7, with 9 bases identical to TRBD1. The germline gives CDR1 SGHDT, CDR2 YYEEEE. Unmatched junction bases numbered 5, after V lost 0 bases and J lost 7 bases. CDR3 length: 14 amino acids. CDR3 sequence: CASSLVQGAGEQYF. The CDR3 nucleotides are TGTGCCAGCAGCTTGGTACAGGGGGCGGGGGAGCAGTACTTC. Together with reference TRBV5-6 and TRBJ2-7, the CDR3 gives the full variable domain: DAGVTQSPTHLIKTRGQQVTLRCSPKSGHDTVSWYQQALGQGPQFIFQYYEEEERQRGNFPDRFSGHQFPNYSSELNVNALLLGDSALYLCASSLVQGAGEQYFGPGTRLTVT.

V is TRBV7-9 and J is TRBJ1-1, with TRBD1 as a possible D gene (5 bases). Trimming pared 2 bases from V and 4 bases from J, leaving 17 bases between. The germline gives CDR1 SEHNR, CDR2 FQNEAQ (reference sequence). The CDR3 length is 16 residues. In nucleotides, the CDR3 is TGTGCCAGCAGCTTACCAGTAGGGAGGGGAGGCACTGAAGCTTTCTTT. The encoded protein is CASSLPVGRGGTEAFF.

The chain uses TRBV4-3 and TRBJ2-3, with a possible D match to TRBD2 (5 bases). Germline lookup yields CDR1 LGHNA and CDR2 YSLEER. The CDR3 is 15 residues long. The V end was cut by 1 base, the J end by 1 base, with 9 bases between. This CDR3 reads CASSQGGPGTDTQYF. DNA of the CDR3: TGCGCCAGCAGCCAAGGAGGGCCCGGCACAGATACGCAGTATTTT.

This chain joins TRBV14 and TRBJ1-3; no clear D gene. V lost 2 bases to trimming and J lost 0 bases, with 8 bases between them. The CDR3 is 15 residues long. Germline assignment: CDR1 SGHDN and CDR2 FVKESK. The chain's CDR3 is CASSQMAHSGNTIYF. The CDR3 DNA reads TGTGCCAGCAGCCAAATGGCCCACTCTGGAAACACCATATATTTT.

This chain uses TRBV4-1 with TRBJ1-6; D call uncertain. The V and J ends lost 4 bases and 14 bases respectively, with 15 bases between them. The CDR3 extends over 13 amino acids. Germline V gene data show CDR1 as MGHRA and CDR2 as YSYEKL. The CDR3 reads CASSLPSPGSLHF. For the CDR3, the DNA is TGCGCCAGCAGCCTACCGTCACCTGGGTCCCTCCACTTT.

The genes are TRBV13 and TRBJ2-2; D remains ambiguous. There are 13 residues in the CDR3. V was clipped by 5 bases and J by 2 bases, with 6 bases between them. From germline, CDR1 is PRHDT and CDR2 FYEKMQ (reference sequence). The DNA for the CDR3 is TGTGCCAGCAGCCTGCAAAACACCGGGGAGCTGTTTTTT. It codes for CASSLQNTGELFF.